A single sample gave rise to the 11 T cell receptor beta chains below, sequenced in a study of cytomegalovirus exposure and HLA in healthy donors. Primers: 60 Vbeta forward and 13 Jbeta reverse. Sequenced by immunoSEQ multiplex PCR; TCRdb stores in-frame clones only, minus some. The data hold approximately 100,000 clones, with around three quarters observed a single time. Sequenced material: PBMCs. The receptors here all came from a female donor in good health and CMV-seronegative.

This clone was observed a handful of times. CDR3 amino acids: CASSGPGTGGSEAFF. Here the CDR3 DNA reads TGTGCCAGCAGTGGACCCGGGACAGGGGGGAGTGAAGCTTTCTTT. V usage is TRBV6-5 and J usage is TRBJ1-1, with 11 bases aligning to TRBD1. The CDR3 totals 15 residues. Losses at the gene ends were 5 bases for V and 7 bases for J; bases not matched to a gene: 9. Per germline, CDR1 MNHEY and CDR2 SVGAGI.

V is TRBV5-4 and J is TRBJ2-7, with TRBD2 matching over 14 bases. The trim removed 4 bases at V and 0 bases at J, leaving 6 bases unmatched. The germline V gene has CDR1 SGHNT and CDR2 YYREEE (reference sequence). This CDR3 is built from 17 residues. The CDR3 sequence is CASSPGTSGGPSYEQYF. CDR3 nucleotide sequence: TGTGCCAGCAGCCCCGGGACTAGCGGGGGCCCCTCCTACGAGCAGTACTTC. Using reference TRBV5-4 and TRBJ2-7 for the parts outside the CDR3, the full variable domain is ETGVTQSPTHLIKTRGQQVTLRCSSQSGHNTVSWYQQALGQGPQFIFQYYREEENGRGNFPPRFSGLQFPNYSSELNVNALELDDSALYLCASSPGTSGGPSYEQYFGPGTRLTVT.

V is TRBV6-5 and J is TRBJ1-4, with TRBD1 matching 12 bases. J was trimmed by 8 bases and V by 11 bases; bases with no gene match: 6. Germline CDR1 and CDR2: MNHEY and SVGAGI. This CDR3 spans 13 amino acids. This CDR3 reads CAVRDRGREKLFF. CDR3 in DNA: TGTGCCGTACGGGACAGGGGGCGGGAAAAACTGTTTTTT.

The chain has TRBV5-6 and TRBJ1-1; maybe TRBD1 (6 bases). The CDR3 extends over 15 amino acids. CDR1 is SGHDT, CDR2 YYEEEE, per germline. Trimming stripped 1 base from V and 4 bases from J, with 14 bases between. CDR3 amino acids: CASSLRTALFTEAFF. The CDR3 DNA follows: TGTGCCAGCAGCTTGAGGACAGCCCTTTTCACTGAAGCTTTCTTT.

The chain employs TRBV10-3 and TRBJ1-6; TRBD1 aligns across 8 bases. The length of the CDR3 is 15 residues. J was trimmed by 1 base and V by 6 bases; bases with no gene match: 2. Germline CDR1 and CDR2: ENHRY and SYGVKD. CDR3 residues: CAISRGQSYNSPLHF. DNA for the CDR3: TGTGCCATCAGCAGGGGGCAATCCTATAATTCACCCCTCCACTTT.

J is TRBJ2-5 and V is TRBV7-8, with a tentative D call TRBD2 (5 bases). The V gene's germline CDR1 is SGHVS and CDR2 FQNEAQ. This CDR3 is built from 19 residues. V was pared by 3 bases and J by 4 bases, with 27 bases between. This CDR3 is CASSLFWRVQFKETETQYF. In DNA, the CDR3 is TGTGCCAGCAGCTTGTTTTGGCGGGTACAGTTCAAGGAAACAGAGACCCAGTACTTC.

The chain recombines TRBV5-4 with TRBJ2-7; tentative D call: TRBD2 (6 bases). CDR1 and CDR2 (germline): SGHNT, YYREEE (reference sequence). This CDR3 region has 12 residues. Trimming cost V 7 bases and J 9 bases, with 17 bases left between them. CDR3 residues: CASQRDFNGQYF. DNA of the CDR3: TGTGCCAGCCAGAGGGACTTCAACGGGCAGTACTTC.

The V gene is TRBV27, the J gene TRBJ1-1; TRBD1 is a possible D gene (5 bases). Trimming took 6 bases from V and 6 from J, leaving 14 bases between them. Per the germline V gene, CDR1 is MNHEY and CDR2 is SMNVEV (reference sequence). The CDR3 loop spans 13 amino acids. CDR3 sequence reads: CASSPRQSAEAFF. DNA of the CDR3: TGTGCCAGCAGCCCAAGACAGTCGGCTGAAGCTTTCTTT.

The chain joins TRBV11-2 to TRBJ1-1; 8 positions agree with TRBD1. The CDR3 has 16 amino acids. Trimming cost V 0 bases and J 3 bases; bases outside gene matches: 6. From germline, CDR1 is SGHAT and CDR2 FQNNGV. The CDR3 nucleotides read TGTGCCAGCAGCTTAGACTGGACAGGGTCGTACACTGAAGCTTTCTTT. Its protein product is CASSLDWTGSYTEAFF. Complete variable domain (other parts from reference TRBV11-2 and TRBJ1-1): EAGVAQSPRYKIIEKRQSVAFWCNPISGHATLYWYQQILGQGPKLLIQFQNNGVVDDSQLPKDRFSAERLKGVDSTLKIQPAKLEDSAVYLCASSLDWTGSYTEAFFGQGTRLTVV.

This rearrangement joins TRBV5-1 to TRBJ2-1; 10 bases align to TRBD2. The CDR3 has 15 residues. The V segment lost 0 bases and the J segment 9 bases; nucleotides outside the gene matches: 6. Germline V gene data show CDR1 as SGHRS and CDR2 as YFSETQ. The CDR3 spells CASSLASGGAFEQFF. DNA for the CDR3: TGCGCCAGCAGCTTGGCCAGCGGGGGGGCATTTGAGCAGTTCTTC.

This rearrangement joins TRBV7-9 to TRBJ2-7, with D possibly being TRBD1 (7 bases). V was clipped by 4 bases and J by 2 bases, with 15 bases between them. Germline V gene data show CDR1 as SEHNR and CDR2 as FQNEAQ (reference sequence). The CDR3 spans 15 residues. The CDR3 is CASSSRDREAYEQYF. The CDR3 DNA is TGTGCCAGCAGCTCCCGAGACAGGGAGGCCTACGAGCAGTACTTC.